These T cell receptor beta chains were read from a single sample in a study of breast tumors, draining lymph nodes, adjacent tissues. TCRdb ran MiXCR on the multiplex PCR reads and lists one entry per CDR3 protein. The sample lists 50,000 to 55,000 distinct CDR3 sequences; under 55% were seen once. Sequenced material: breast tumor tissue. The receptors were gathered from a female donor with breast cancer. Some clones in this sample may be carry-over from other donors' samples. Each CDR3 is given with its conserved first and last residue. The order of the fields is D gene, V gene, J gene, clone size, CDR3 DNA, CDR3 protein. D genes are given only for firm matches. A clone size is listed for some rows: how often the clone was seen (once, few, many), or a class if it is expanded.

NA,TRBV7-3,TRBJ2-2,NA,TGTGCCAGCAGTGTCAGGGGGGGGAAGCACACCGGGGAGCTGTTTTTT,CASSVRGGKHTGELFF
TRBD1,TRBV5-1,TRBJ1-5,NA,TGCGCCAGCAGCGCCGGGACAGTTAATCACCCCCAGCATTTT,CASSAGTVNHPQHF
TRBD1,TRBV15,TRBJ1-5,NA,TGTGCCACCAGCAGGGAGACAGGGGCCTCCTACGAGCATTTT,CATSRETGASYEHF
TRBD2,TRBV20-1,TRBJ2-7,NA,TGCAGCGCCAAGGGAGGGAATCAGAACGAGCGGTACTTC,CSAKGGNQNERYF
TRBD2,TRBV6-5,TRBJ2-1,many,TGTGCCAGCAGTTACGGTAGCGGGAGGGCCTACAATGAGCAGTTCTTC,CASSYGSGRAYNEQFF
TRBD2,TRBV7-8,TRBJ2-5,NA,TGTGCCAGCAGCTTCTTGACGGGAGGGCCGGCTCACGAGACCCAGTACTTC,CASSFLTGGPAHETQYF
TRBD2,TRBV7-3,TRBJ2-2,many,TGTGCCAGCAGGCAGCCGGGACTAGCGGGAGAGCGGGGCACCGGGGAGCTGTTTTTT,CASRQPGLAGERGTGELFF
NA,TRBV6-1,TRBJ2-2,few,TGTGCCAGCAACCCCCTCCCCGGGGAGCTGTCTTTT,CASNPLPGELSF
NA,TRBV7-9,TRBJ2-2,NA,TGTGCCAGCAGCTTAGTTGGGGAGCTGTCTTTT,CASSLVGELSF
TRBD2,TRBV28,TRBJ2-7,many,TGTGCCAGCAACCTAGCGGGAATTCAAGGCTACGAGCAGTACTTC,CASNLAGIQGYEQYF
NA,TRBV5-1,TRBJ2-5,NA,TGCGCCAGGGAAAGGAGCAGTACTTACCAAGAGACCCAGTACTTC,CARERSSTYQETQYF
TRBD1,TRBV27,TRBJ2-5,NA,TGTGCCAGCAGCAGAGGGGGACAGGGGAACTTC,CASSRGGQGNF
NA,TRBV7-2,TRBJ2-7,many,TGTGCCAGCAGCTTAGTACCCTACGAGCAGTACTTC,CASSLVPYEQYF
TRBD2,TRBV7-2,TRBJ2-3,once,TGTGCCAGCAGCTTAGAGGGGACTAGCGGGCCAGATACGCAGTACTTT,CASSLEGTSGPDTQYF
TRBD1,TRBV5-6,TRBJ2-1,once,TGTGCCAGCAGCGGGACAGGAATCCCCTTGAACACTGAGCAGTTCTTC,CASSGTGIPLNTEQFF
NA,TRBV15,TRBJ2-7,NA,TGTGCCACCAGCAGAGGGGGTCCCCCCTACGAGCAGTACTTC,CATSRGGPPYEQYF
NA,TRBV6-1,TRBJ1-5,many,TGTGCCAGCAGCGGAGGGCATCAGCCCCAGCATTTT,CASSGGHQPQHF
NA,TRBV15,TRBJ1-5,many,TGTGCCACCAGCAGAGATCAAGTCCAGCCCCAGCATTTT,CATSRDQVQPQHF
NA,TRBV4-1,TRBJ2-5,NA,TGCGCCAGCAGCCACGCATCCCAAGAGACCCAGTACTTC,CASSHASQETQYF
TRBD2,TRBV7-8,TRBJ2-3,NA,TGTGCCAGCAGCCCTCGGACTAGCGGGAGGTCGGATACGCAGTATTTT,CASSPRTSGRSDTQYF
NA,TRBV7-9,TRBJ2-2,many,TGTGCCAGCAGTTCCAACGAGGCCGCTTTCATAACGCCGAACACCGGGGAGCTGTTTTTT,CASSSNEAAFITPNTGELFF
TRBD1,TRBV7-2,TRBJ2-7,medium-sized,TGTGCCAGCAGCTTTCTCTGGACAGGGCGAGGCGAGCAGTACTTC,CASSFLWTGRGEQYF
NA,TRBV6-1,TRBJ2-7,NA,TGTGCCAGCAGTGGGGACCTGTACGAGCAGTACTTC,CASSGDLYEQYF
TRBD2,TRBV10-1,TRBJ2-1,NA,TGCGCCAGCAGTGGGGGACTAGCGGGAGTTCAAGAGCAGTTCTTC,CASSGGLAGVQEQFF
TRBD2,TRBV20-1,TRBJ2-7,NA,TGCAGTGTTAGGACTAGCGAGTACGAGCAGTACTTC,CSVRTSEYEQYF
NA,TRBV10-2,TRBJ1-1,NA,TGCGCCAGCAGTGAGTATGAGAACACTGAAGCTTTCTTT,CASSEYENTEAFF
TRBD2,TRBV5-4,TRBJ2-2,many,TGTGCCAGCAGCCCTCGGGGGCGAGCGGGAGGCCCCGGGGAGCTGTTTTTT,CASSPRGRAGGPGELFF
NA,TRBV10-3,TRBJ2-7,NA,TGTGCCATCAGTGCCGGGACCCAATACGAGCAGTACTTC,CAISAGTQYEQYF
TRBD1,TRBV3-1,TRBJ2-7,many,TGTGCCAGCAGCCAATTCCCGGGACAGAGGCAGTACTTC,CASSQFPGQRQYF
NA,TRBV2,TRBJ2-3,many,TGTGCCAGCGAGGAGGGTACGCAGTATTTT,CASEEGTQYF
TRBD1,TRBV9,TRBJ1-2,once,TGTGCCAGCAGAATTCAGGGGGGTAACTATGGCTACACCTTC,CASRIQGGNYGYTF
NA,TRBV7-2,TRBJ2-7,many,TGTGCCAGCAGCCCCCGATCGAGGAGCTCCTACGAGCAGTACTTC,CASSPRSRSSYEQYF
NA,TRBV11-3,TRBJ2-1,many,TGTGCCAGCAGCTCCGCTGGGAGCTCCTACAATGAGCAGTTCTTC,CASSSAGSSYNEQFF
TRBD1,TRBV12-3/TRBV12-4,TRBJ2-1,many,TGTGCCAGCAGTCCCCAGGTGTTCGGGGACAGGGGGCGCGAGTCCTACAATGAGCAGTTCTTC,CASSPQVFGDRGRESYNEQFF
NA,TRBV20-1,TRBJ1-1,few,TGCAGTGCTCCCGAGCAGACCGGGCTGGCGAACACTGAAGCTTTCTTT,CSAPEQTGLANTEAFF
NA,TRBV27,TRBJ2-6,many,TGTGCCAGCAGTGAAATACGGACTTCCAACGTCCTGACTTTC,CASSEIRTSNVLTF
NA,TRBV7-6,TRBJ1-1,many,TGTGCCAGCAGCCAACCGGGGTTGAACACTGAAGCTTTCTTT,CASSQPGLNTEAFF
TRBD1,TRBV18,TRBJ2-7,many,TGTGCCAGCTCACCGGCACCGGGACAGGGTCGCAACGAGCAGTACTTC,CASSPAPGQGRNEQYF
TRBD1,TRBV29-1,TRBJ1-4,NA,TGCAGCGTCGTAAGACAGGGGGACGAAAAACTGTTTTTT,CSVVRQGDEKLFF
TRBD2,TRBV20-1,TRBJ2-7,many,TGCAGTGCTCCACCCAGCGGGAGCAGGTCCTACGAGCAGTACTTC,CSAPPSGSRSYEQYF
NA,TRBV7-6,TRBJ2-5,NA,TGTGCCAGCAGCCCACCTGGGGGGCGGAGAGGAGAGACCCAGTACTTC,CASSPPGGRRGETQYF
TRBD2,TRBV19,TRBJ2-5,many,TGTGCCAGTAGTATGGCCCTTAGCGGGATTCGTTCTGGAAAAGAGACCCAGTACTTC,CASSMALSGIRSGKETQYF